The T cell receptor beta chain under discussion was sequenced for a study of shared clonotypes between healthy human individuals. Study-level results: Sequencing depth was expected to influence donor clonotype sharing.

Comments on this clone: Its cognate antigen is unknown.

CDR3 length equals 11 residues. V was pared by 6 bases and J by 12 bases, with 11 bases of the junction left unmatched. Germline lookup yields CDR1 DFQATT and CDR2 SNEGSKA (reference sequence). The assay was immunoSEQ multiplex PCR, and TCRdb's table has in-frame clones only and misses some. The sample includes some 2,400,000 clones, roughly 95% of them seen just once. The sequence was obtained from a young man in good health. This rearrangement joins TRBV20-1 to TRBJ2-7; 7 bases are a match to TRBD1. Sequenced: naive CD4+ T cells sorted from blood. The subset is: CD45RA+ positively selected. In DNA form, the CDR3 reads TGCAGTGCGCTAACAGGGGAAAGCTTGTACTTC. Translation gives CSALTGESLYF.